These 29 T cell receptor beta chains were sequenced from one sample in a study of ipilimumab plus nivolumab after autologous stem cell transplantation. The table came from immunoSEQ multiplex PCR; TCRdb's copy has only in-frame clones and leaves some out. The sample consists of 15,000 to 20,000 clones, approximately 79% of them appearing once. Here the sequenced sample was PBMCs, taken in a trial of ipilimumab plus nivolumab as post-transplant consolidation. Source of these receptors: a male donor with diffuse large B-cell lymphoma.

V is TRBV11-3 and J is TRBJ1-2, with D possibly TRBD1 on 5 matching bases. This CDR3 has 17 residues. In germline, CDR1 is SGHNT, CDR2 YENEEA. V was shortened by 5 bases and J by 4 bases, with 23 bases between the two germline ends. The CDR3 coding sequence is TGTGCCAGCAGCCAAACGACGGGGCAGGGCCCCTTCTATGGCTACACCTTC. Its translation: CASSQTTGQGPFYGYTF.

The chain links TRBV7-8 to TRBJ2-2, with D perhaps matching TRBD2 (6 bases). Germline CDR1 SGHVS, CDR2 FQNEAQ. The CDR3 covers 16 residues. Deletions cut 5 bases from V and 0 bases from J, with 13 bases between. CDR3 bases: TGTGCCAGCAGCCCCGCGGGCGGGACGAACACCGGGGAGCTGTTTTTT. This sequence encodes CASSPAGGTNTGELFF.

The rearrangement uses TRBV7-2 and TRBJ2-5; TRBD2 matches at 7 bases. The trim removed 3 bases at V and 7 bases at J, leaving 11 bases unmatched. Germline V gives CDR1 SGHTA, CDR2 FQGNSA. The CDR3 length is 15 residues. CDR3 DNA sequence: TGTGCCAGCAGCTTGGACGGGGCGTCGGGGGGGACCCAGTACTTC. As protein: CASSLDGASGGTQYF.

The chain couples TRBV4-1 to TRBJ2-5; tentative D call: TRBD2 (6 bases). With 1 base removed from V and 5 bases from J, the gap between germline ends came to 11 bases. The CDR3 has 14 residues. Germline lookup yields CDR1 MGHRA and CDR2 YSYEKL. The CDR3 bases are TGCGCCAGCAGCCAAGGAGCCCGGGGGGAGACCCAGTACTTC. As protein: CASSQGARGETQYF.

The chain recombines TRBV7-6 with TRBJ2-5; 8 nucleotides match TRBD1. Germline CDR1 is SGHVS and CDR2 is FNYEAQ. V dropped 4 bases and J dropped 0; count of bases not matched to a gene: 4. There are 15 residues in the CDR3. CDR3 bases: TGTGCCAGCAGCTCCCGACAGGGGTACCAAGAGACCCAGTACTTC. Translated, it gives CASSSRQGYQETQYF.

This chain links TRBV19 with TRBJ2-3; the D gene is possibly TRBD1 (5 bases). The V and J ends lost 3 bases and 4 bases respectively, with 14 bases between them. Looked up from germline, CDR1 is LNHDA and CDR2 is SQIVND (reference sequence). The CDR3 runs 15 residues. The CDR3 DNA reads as TGTGCCAGTAGTATCCAGGGCGCGAGATCAGATACGCAGTATTTT. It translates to CASSIQGARSDTQYF.

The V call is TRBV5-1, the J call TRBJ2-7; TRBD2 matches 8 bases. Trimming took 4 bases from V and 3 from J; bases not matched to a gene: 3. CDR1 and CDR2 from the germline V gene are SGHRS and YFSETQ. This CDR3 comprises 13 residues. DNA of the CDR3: TGCGCCAGCAGCGCGGGACTAGTCTACGAGCAGTACTTC. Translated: CASSAGLVYEQYF. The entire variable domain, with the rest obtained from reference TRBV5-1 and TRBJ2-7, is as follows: KAGVTQTPRYLIKTRGQQVTLSCSPISGHRSVSWYQQTPGQGLQFLFEYFSETQRNKGNFPGRFSGRQFSNSRSEMNVSTLELGDSALYLCASSAGLVYEQYFGPGTRLTVT.

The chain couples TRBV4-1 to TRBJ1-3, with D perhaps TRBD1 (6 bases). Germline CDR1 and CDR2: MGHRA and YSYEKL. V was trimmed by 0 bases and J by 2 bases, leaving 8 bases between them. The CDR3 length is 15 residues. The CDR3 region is CASSQEDRAGNTIYF. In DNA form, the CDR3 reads TGCGCCAGCAGCCAAGAGGACAGAGCTGGAAACACCATATATTTT.

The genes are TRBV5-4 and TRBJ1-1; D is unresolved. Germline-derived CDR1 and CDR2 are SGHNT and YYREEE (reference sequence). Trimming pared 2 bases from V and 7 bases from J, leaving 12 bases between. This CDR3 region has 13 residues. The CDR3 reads CASSLPASDEAFF. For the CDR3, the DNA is TGTGCCAGCAGCTTACCGGCCAGTGATGAAGCTTTCTTT.

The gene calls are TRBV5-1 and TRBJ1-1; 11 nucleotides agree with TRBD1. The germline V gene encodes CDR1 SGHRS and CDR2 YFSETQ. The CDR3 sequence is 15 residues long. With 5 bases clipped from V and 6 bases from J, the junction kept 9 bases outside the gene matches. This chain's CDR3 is CASRSLPGQGAEAFF. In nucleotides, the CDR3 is TGCGCCAGCAGATCTTTACCGGGACAGGGGGCTGAAGCTTTCTTT. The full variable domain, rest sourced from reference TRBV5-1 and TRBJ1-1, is KAGVTQTPRYLIKTRGQQVTLSCSPISGHRSVSWYQQTPGQGLQFLFEYFSETQRNKGNFPGRFSGRQFSNSRSEMNVSTLELGDSALYLCASRSLPGQGAEAFFGQGTRLTVV.

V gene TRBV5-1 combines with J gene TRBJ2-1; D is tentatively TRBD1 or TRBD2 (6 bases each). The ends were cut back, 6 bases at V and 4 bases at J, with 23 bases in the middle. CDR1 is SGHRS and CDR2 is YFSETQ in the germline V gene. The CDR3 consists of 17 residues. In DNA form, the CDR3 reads TGCGCCAGCACCGCCCAGCGGAGGGGGTCGGGGTACAATGAGCAGTTCTTC. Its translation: CASTAQRRGSGYNEQFF.

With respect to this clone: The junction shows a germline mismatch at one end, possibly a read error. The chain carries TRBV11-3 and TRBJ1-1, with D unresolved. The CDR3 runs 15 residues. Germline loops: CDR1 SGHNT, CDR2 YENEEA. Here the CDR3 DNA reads TGTGCCAGCAGCCTAGACTACGGGATGGCCACTGAAGCTTTCTTT. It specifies CASSLDYGMATEAFF.

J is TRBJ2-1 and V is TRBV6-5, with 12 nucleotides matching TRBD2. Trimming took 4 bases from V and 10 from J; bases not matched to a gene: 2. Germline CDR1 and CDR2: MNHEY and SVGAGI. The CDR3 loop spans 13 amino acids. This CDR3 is CASSFGLAGEQFF. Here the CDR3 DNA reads TGTGCCAGCAGTTTTGGACTAGCGGGGGAGCAGTTCTTC.

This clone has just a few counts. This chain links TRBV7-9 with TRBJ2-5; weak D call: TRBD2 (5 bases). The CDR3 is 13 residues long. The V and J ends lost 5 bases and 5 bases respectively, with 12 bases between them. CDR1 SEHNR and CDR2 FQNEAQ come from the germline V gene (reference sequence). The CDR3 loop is CASSPRGPETQYF. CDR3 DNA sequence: TGTGCCAGCAGCCCCCGGGGTCCCGAGACCCAGTACTTC.

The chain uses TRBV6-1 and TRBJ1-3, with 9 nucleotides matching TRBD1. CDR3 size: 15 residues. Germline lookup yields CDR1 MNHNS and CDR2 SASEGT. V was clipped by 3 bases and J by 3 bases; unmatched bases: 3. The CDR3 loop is CASSERTGVGNTIYF. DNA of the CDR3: TGTGCCAGCAGTGAGCGGACAGGGGTTGGAAACACCATATATTTT.

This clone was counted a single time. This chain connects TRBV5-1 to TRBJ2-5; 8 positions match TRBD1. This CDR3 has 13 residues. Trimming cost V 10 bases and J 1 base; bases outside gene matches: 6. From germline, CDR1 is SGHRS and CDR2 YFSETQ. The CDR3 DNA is TGCGCCTGCTCAGGACAGGGCCAAGAGACCCAGTACTTC. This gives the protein CACSGQGQETQYF.

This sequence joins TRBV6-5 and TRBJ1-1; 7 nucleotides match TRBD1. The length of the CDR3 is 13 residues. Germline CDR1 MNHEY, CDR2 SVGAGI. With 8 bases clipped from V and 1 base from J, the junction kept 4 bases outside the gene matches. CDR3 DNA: TGTGCCAGCTCGGACAGGACGAACACTGAAGCTTTCTTT. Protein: CASSDRTNTEAFF.

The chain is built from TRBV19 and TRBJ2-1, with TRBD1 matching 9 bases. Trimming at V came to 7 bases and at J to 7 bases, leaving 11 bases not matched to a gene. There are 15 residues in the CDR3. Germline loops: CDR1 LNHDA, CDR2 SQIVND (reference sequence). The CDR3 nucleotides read TGTGCCAGTACCTCCCCTGGGACAGGGAGGAATGAGCAGTTCTTC. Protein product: CASTSPGTGRNEQFF.

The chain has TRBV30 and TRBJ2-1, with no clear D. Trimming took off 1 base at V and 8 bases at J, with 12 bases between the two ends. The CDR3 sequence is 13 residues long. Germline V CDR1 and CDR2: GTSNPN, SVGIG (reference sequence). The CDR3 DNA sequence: TGTGCCTGGAGTGGCCCGGTTTCGGATGAGCAGTTCTTC. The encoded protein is CAWSGPVSDEQFF.

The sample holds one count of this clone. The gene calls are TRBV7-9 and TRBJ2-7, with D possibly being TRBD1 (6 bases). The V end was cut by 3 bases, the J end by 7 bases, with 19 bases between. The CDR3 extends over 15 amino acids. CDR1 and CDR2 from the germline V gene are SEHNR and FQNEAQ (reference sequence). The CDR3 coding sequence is TGTGCCAGCAGCTTGACAGGCCCCTCTGGTAATGAGCAGTACTTC. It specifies CASSLTGPSGNEQYF.

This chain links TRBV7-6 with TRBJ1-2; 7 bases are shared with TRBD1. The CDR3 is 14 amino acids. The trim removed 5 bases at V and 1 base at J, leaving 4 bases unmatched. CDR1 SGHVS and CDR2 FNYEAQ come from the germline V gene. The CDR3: CASSPWDSNYGYTF. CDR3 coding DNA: TGTGCCAGCAGCCCCTGGGACAGTAACTATGGCTACACCTTC.

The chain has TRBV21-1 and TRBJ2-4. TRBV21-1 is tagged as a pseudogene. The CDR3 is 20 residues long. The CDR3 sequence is CASPAYKTGRDVGAKNIQYF. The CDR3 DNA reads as TGTGCCAGCCCCGCTTATAAGACAGGGAGGGATGTAGGAGCCAAAAACATTCAGTACTTC.

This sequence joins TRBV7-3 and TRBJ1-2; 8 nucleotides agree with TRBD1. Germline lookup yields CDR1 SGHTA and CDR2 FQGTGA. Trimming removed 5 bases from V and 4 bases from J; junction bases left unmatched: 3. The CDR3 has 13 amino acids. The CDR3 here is CASSRTGTYGYTF. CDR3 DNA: TGTGCCAGCAGCCGGACAGGGACCTATGGCTACACCTTC. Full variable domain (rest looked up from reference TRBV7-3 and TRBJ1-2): GAGVSQTPSNKVTEKGKYVELRCDPISGHTALYWYRQSLGQGPEFLIYFQGTGAADDSGLPNDRFFAVRPEGSVSTLKIQRTERGDSAVYLCASSRTGTYGYTFGSGTRLTVV.

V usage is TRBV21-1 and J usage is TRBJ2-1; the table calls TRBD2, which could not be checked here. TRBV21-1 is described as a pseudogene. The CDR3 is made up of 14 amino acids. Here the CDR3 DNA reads TGTGCCAGCGCACCCGCGGCCAGATACAATGAGCAGTTCTTC. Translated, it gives CASAPAARYNEQFF.

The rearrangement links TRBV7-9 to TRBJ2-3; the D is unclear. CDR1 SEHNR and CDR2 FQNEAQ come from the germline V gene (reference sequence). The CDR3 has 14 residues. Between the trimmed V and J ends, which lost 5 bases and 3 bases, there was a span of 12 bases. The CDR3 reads CASSVAQLTDTQYF. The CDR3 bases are TGTGCCAGCAGCGTGGCGCAGTTAACAGATACGCAGTATTTT.

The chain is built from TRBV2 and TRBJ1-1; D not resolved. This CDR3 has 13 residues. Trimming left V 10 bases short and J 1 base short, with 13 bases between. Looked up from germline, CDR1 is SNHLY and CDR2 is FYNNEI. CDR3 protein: CATSPRENTEAFF. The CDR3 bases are TGTGCCACCTCCCCTCGGGAGAACACTGAAGCTTTCTTT.

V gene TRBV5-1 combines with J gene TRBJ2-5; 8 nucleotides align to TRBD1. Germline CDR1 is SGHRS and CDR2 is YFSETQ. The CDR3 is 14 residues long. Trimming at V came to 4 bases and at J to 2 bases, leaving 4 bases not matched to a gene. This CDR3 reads CASSPGTGQETQYF. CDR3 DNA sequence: TGCGCCAGCAGCCCAGGGACAGGACAAGAGACCCAGTACTTC.

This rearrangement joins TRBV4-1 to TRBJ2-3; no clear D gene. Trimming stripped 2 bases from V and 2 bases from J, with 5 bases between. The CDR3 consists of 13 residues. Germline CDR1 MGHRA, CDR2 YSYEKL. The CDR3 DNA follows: TGCGCCAGCAGCCAAACGTCCACAGATACGCAGTATTTT. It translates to CASSQTSTDTQYF.

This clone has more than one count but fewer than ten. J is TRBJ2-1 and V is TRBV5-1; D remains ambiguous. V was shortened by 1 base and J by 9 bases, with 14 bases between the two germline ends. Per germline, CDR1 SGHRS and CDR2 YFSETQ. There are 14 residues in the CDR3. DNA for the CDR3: TGCGCCAGCAGCTTGAACCGCGACCGGAGTGAGCAGTTCTTC. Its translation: CASSLNRDRSEQFF.